These 18 T cell receptor beta chains originate from one sample sequenced in a study of blood T cell repertoires in COVID-19. Sequenced by immunoSEQ multiplex PCR; TCRdb stores in-frame clones only, minus some. The sample lists some 91,000 clones, less than 85% occurring once. Input material: peripheral blood. These receptors were taken from a man aged 65 to 79 with acute or convalescent COVID-19.

The chain recombines TRBV18 with TRBJ2-7; D possibly corresponds to TRBD1 (5 bases). V was shortened by 2 bases and J by 2 bases, with 13 bases between the two germline ends. Germline V lookup: CDR1 KGHSH, CDR2 LQKENI. The CDR3 totals 15 residues. The DNA for the CDR3 is TGTGCCAGCTCACCAACGAACCAGGGAACCTACGAGCAGTACTTC. Its translation is CASSPTNQGTYEQYF.

About this clone itself: The sample carries other DNA sequences with the same CDR3. CDR3 in amino acids: CASSLGASTDTQYF. CDR3 nucleotide sequence: TGTGCCAGCAGCTTAGGGGCTTCCACAGATACGCAGTATTTT. The V and J genes are TRBV7-3 and TRBJ2-3; perhaps TRBD1 as D (5 bases). Trimming took off 2 bases at V and 2 bases at J, with 8 bases between the two ends. Germline CDR1 and CDR2: SGHTA and FQGTGA. The CDR3 sequence is 14 residues long.

The chain combines TRBV5-1 with TRBJ2-7; no reliable D call. CDR3 length: 14 residues. Germline lookup yields CDR1 SGHRS and CDR2 YFSETQ. The V and J ends lost 0 bases and 1 base respectively, with 8 bases between them. The CDR3 sequence is CASSLAPASYEQYV. The CDR3, as DNA: TGCGCCAGCAGCTTGGCGCCAGCGTCCTACGAGCAGTACGTC.

This clone came up once. This rearrangement joins TRBV15 to TRBJ2-7; possible D gene TRBD1, 6 bases. This CDR3 comprises 16 residues. CDR1 and CDR2 (germline): LNHNV, YYDKDF (reference sequence). V gave up 5 bases and J gave up 0 bases, with 17 bases separating them. The CDR3 sequence is CATSSGDRRSSYEQYF. For the CDR3, the DNA is TGTGCCACCAGCTCAGGAGACAGGAGGAGCTCCTACGAGCAGTACTTC. Full variable domain (remainder filled in from reference TRBV15 and TRBJ2-7): DAMVIQNPRYQVTQFGKPVTLSCSQTLNHNVMYWYQQKSSQAPKLLFHYYDKDFNNEADTPDNFQSRRPNTSFCFLDIRSPGLGDTAMYLCATSSGDRRSSYEQYFGPGTRLTVT.

V and J are TRBV10-3 and TRBJ1-4; no reliable D call. Germline CDR1 and CDR2: ENHRY and SYGVKD. The germline V and J ends were trimmed by 3 bases and 12 bases, with 23 bases remaining between them. CDR3 length equals 16 residues. CDR3 sequence: CAISDNLRTGSAELFF. Written as DNA, the CDR3 is TGTGCCATCAGTGATAACTTGCGGACCGGCTCAGCGGAACTGTTTTTT.

The chain uses TRBV14 and TRBJ1-1; the D gene is possibly TRBD1 (6 bases). The V end lost 3 bases, the J end lost 2 bases, and 10 bases lay between the germline ends. Germline V lookup: CDR1 SGHDN, CDR2 FVKESK. The CDR3 has 14 amino acids. CDR3 DNA: TGTGCCAGCAGCCAGTGGGGGCGAAACACTGAAGCTTTCTTT. This translates into CASSQWGRNTEAFF.

Of note for this clone: This same CDR3 is encoded by further DNA sequences in the sample. The chain recombines TRBV27 with TRBJ2-3, with TRBD2 as a possible D gene (5 bases). The V end was cut by 2 bases, the J end by 5 bases, with 11 bases between. Germline assignment: CDR1 MNHEY and CDR2 SMNVEV (reference sequence). The CDR3 sequence is 14 residues long. The DNA of the CDR3 is TGTGCCAGCAGTTTAACGGGGTTGGGAGATACGCAGTATTTT. It yields the protein CASSLTGLGDTQYF.

V and J are TRBV2 and TRBJ1-1, with no clear D. Trimming took 0 bases from V and 1 from J, leaving 12 bases between them. The CDR3 covers 16 residues. Germline CDR1 SNHLY, CDR2 FYNNEI. The DNA of the CDR3 is TGTGCCAGCAGTGAAGCCCGGAGGGCAGGGAACACTGAAGCTTTCTTT. It encodes CASSEARRAGNTEAFF.

This clone appeared a few times. The V and J genes are TRBV2 and TRBJ2-2; D unclear. V dropped 5 bases and J dropped 4 bases, with 11 bases sitting between them. The CDR3 has 14 residues. Germline V gives CDR1 SNHLY, CDR2 FYNNEI. Written as DNA, the CDR3 is TGTGCCAGCAGTTTGTCGGTCGCCACCGGGGAGCTGTTTTTT. This encodes CASSLSVATGELFF.

This clone was detected only a few times. This chain uses TRBV15 with TRBJ2-5, with 9 bases that match TRBD1. Germline CDR1 is LNHNV and CDR2 is YYDKDF (reference sequence). The ends lost 4 bases at V and 5 bases at J; junction bases unmatched: 8. This CDR3 comprises 15 residues. Here the CDR3 DNA reads TGTGCCACCAGCATGGGGGGACAGGGTCGGGAGACCCAGTACTTC. Its translation is CATSMGGQGRETQYF.

J is TRBJ1-1 and V is TRBV24-1; D is possibly TRBD1 (5 bases). CDR1 and CDR2 (germline): KGHDR, SFDVKD. Trimming took 4 bases from V and 4 from J, leaving 6 bases between them. The CDR3 has 12 residues. CDR3 nucleotide sequence: TGTGCCACCAGTGAGGGGGGCACTGAAGCTTTCTTT. Protein product: CATSEGGTEAFF.

The J gene is TRBJ1-2, the V gene TRBV19, with 7 bases matching TRBD1. This CDR3 has 15 amino acids. V shed 5 bases, J shed 7 bases, and the junction held 13 bases outside the gene matches. In germline, CDR1 is LNHDA, CDR2 SQIVND (reference sequence). The CDR3 DNA reads TGTGCCAGTAGTGCCCGGGATGACAGGGACCCTGGCTACACCTTC. This encodes CASSARDDRDPGYTF.

The chain is built from TRBV28 and TRBJ1-1; D gene unclear. Germline CDR1 and CDR2: MDHEN and SYDVKM. This CDR3 contains 16 residues. Trimming took off 1 base at V and 1 base at J, with 13 bases between the two ends. The CDR3 coding sequence is TGTGCCAGCAGTTTATTGGGAGGTGAACGGAACACTGAAGCTTTCTTT. Protein sequence: CASSLLGGERNTEAFF. The full variable domain, in which reference TRBV28 and TRBJ1-1 provide the parts outside the CDR3, is DVKVTQSSRYLVKRTGEKVFLECVQDMDHENMFWYRQDPGLGLRLIYFSYDVKMKEKGDIPEGYSVSREKKERFSLILESASTNQTSMYLCASSLLGGERNTEAFFGQGTRLTVV.

J is TRBJ2-2 and V is TRBV9; no firm D call. V lost 0 bases to trimming and J lost 6 bases, with 6 bases between them. CDR1 is SGDLS, CDR2 YYNGEE, per germline. CDR3 length: 13 amino acids. CDR3 sequence: CASSVDRAGELFF. In DNA form, the CDR3 reads TGTGCCAGCAGCGTAGACCGGGCCGGGGAGCTGTTTTTT. The variable domain in full, with the rest retrieved from reference TRBV9 and TRBJ2-2, is DSGVTQTPKHLITATGQRVTLRCSPRSGDLSVYWYQQSLDQGLQFLIQYYNGEERAKGNILERFSAQQFPDLHSELNLSSLELGDSALYFCASSVDRAGELFFGEGSRLTVL.

The chain combines TRBV19 with TRBJ2-3, with 10 bases lining up with TRBD1. CDR1 is LNHDA and CDR2 is SQIVND in the germline V gene (reference sequence). J lost 3 bases, V lost 4 bases, and 7 bases had no gene match. CDR3 length: 16 residues. This chain's CDR3 is CASSNPRQGATDTQYF. CDR3 bases: TGTGCCAGTAGTAACCCTCGACAGGGGGCAACAGATACGCAGTATTTT. The full variable domain, rest sourced from reference TRBV19 and TRBJ2-3, is DGGITQSPKYLFRKEGQNVTLSCEQNLNHDAMYWYRQDPGQGLRLIYYSQIVNDFQKGDIAEGYSVSREKKESFPLTVTSAQKNPTAFYLCASSNPRQGATDTQYFGPGTRLTVL.

This clone was observed a few times. V is TRBV5-1 and J is TRBJ1-1, with D possibly matching TRBD1 (6 bases). V lost 1 base and J lost 1, with 11 bases in between. Germline CDR1 reads SGHRS; CDR2 reads YFSETQ. The CDR3 loop spans 15 amino acids. CDR3 bases: TGCGCCAGCAGCTTGTTCGGGGACACGAACACTGAAGCTTTCTTT. Protein: CASSLFGDTNTEAFF.

This chain uses TRBV15 with TRBJ1-6; D is undetermined. CDR1 and CDR2 (germline): LNHNV, YYDKDF (reference sequence). The V end lost 2 bases, the J end lost 5 bases, and 13 bases lay between the germline ends. There are 16 residues in the CDR3. The CDR3 loop reads CATSRYEAADNSPLHF. DNA for the CDR3: TGTGCCACCAGCAGATATGAGGCGGCAGATAATTCACCCCTCCACTTT.

This CDR3 is CASRRDRGSDQPQHF. The CDR3 DNA reads TGTGCCAGTAGGAGGGACAGGGGATCAGATCAGCCCCAGCATTTT. This rearrangement joins TRBV19 to TRBJ1-5, with TRBD1 matching over 10 bases. The germline V gene encodes CDR1 LNHDA and CDR2 SQIVND (reference sequence). The CDR3 runs to 15 residues. V trimming: 6 bases; J trimming: 5 bases; junction bases outside the gene matches: 7.